This TCR beta chain emerged from a study of cytomegalovirus exposure and HLA in healthy donors. In its sample, this clone was seen once. The V gene lost 3 bases and the J gene lost 4 bases, with 12 bases spanning the gap. Per the germline V gene, CDR1 is PRHDT and CDR2 is FYEKMQ (reference sequence). The CDR3 has 14 amino acids. The table came from immunoSEQ multiplex PCR; TCRdb's copy has only in-frame clones and leaves some out. Among about 150,000 clones listed, 80% to 90% were seen once. Specimen: PBMCs. This clonotype originated in a man aged 18-30 years in good health and CMV-seropositive. This rearrangement joins TRBV13 to TRBJ1-1; possibly TRBD1 for D (6 bases). This CDR3 is CASSLGARGTEAFF. The CDR3 coding sequence is TGTGCCAGCAGCTTGGGGGCGAGGGGCACTGAAGCTTTCTTT.